The 25 T cell receptor beta chains below all came from one sample that was sequenced in a study of response to subunit inactivated influenza vaccine. TCRdb fed the RT-PCR reads into MiXCR, producing one record per CDR3 protein. Of about 700,000 distinct CDR3 sequences in the sample, about 15% were seen once. Here the sequenced sample was PBMCs from blood, taken approximately 15 days before vaccination. The receptors come from a man aged 45-65 years who received an inactivated influenza vaccine.

The V gene is TRBV20-1, the J gene TRBJ2-1; 10 bases line up with TRBD2. Germline lookup yields CDR1 DFQATT and CDR2 SNEGSKA (reference sequence). J lost 4 bases, V lost 6 bases, and 6 bases had no gene match. The CDR3 has 14 amino acids. Written as DNA, the CDR3 is TGCAGTGCCAAAGCGGGAGGGGGGTACAATGAGCAGTTCTTC. Encoded protein: CSAKAGGGYNEQFF.

There are many counts of this clonotype. The gene calls are TRBV12-3 or TRBV12-4 and TRBJ2-7; 8 positions agree with TRBD2. The CDR3 is 14 residues long. V shed 6 bases and J 3 bases; nucleotides not matched to a gene: 7. The CDR3 sequence is CASSFGGGSYEQYF. The CDR3 nucleotides read TGTGCCAGCAGCTTCGGCGGGGGGAGCTACGAGCAGTACTTC.

V and J are TRBV12-3 or TRBV12-4 and TRBJ1-4; D may be TRBD1 (6 bases). This CDR3 has 15 amino acids. Trimming took off 3 bases at V and 4 bases at J, with 12 bases between the two ends. CDR3 DNA sequence: TGTGCCAGCAGTTTTTGGGGACACTATAATGAAAAACTGTTTTTT. It translates to CASSFWGHYNEKLFF.

This clonotype appeared a few times. The CDR3 spells CASSHLTGRNTEAFF. CDR3 DNA: TGCGCCAGCAGCCATCTGACAGGGAGGAACACTGAAGCTTTCTTT. V is TRBV4-3 and J is TRBJ1-1, with TRBD1 matching 7 bases. CDR3 length equals 15 residues. J was trimmed by 1 base and V by 3 bases; bases with no gene match: 5. Germline V CDR1 and CDR2: LGHNA, YSLEER.

The CDR3 loop is CASSGQPSGEQYF. The CDR3 DNA sequence: TGCGCCAGCTCAGGACAACCGTCGGGGGAGCAGTACTTC. The chain is built from TRBV5-1 and TRBJ2-7; D is possibly TRBD1 or TRBD2 (5 bases each). The CDR3 has 13 residues. V was clipped by 7 bases and J by 7 bases, with 18 bases between them. Per the germline V gene, CDR1 is SGHRS and CDR2 is YFSETQ.

This clonotype appeared many times. The V and J genes are TRBV28 and TRBJ2-7, with 8 positions matching TRBD1. Germline V gives CDR1 MDHEN, CDR2 SYDVKM. CDR3 size: 15 residues. Germline trimming cut 1 base from V and 4 bases from J; bases unmatched to any gene: 6. CDR3 coding DNA: TGTGCCAGCAGTTTATTGACAGGGGAGGATTACGAGCAGTACTTC. This sequence encodes CASSLLTGEDYEQYF.

This rearrangement joins TRBV10-2 to TRBJ1-2; the match to TRBD1 covers 10 bases. The CDR3 consists of 14 residues. V shed 5 bases, J shed 8 bases, and the junction held 8 bases outside the gene matches. Per the germline V gene, CDR1 is WSHSY and CDR2 is SAAADI. CDR3 nucleotide sequence: TGCGCCAGCAGTCCCGGGACAGGGGCGGGGGGCTACACCTTC. Translating it yields CASSPGTGAGGYTF.

This clonotype was counted a few times. The V gene is TRBV18, the J gene TRBJ2-7; a weak D match, TRBD1 (6 bases). This CDR3 is built from 14 residues. Germline lookup yields CDR1 KGHSH and CDR2 LQKENI. V lost 6 bases, J lost 2 bases, and 14 bases lay in between. The CDR3 loop reads CASSSRDNTYEQYF. DNA for the CDR3: TGTGCCAGCTCGTCCCGGGACAACACCTACGAGCAGTACTTC.

CDR3 amino acids: CSVSDGAGANVLTF. CDR3 sequence (DNA): TGCAGCGTTTCGGACGGAGCTGGGGCCAACGTCCTGACTTTC. The V call is TRBV29-1, the J call TRBJ2-6; the D is unclear. The germline CDR1 and CDR2 sequences are SQVTM and ANQGSEA. The V gene lost 5 bases and the J gene lost 2 bases, with 10 bases spanning the gap. This CDR3 is built from 14 residues.

This clonotype showed up just a few times. This CDR3 is missing its conserved last phenylalanine or tryptophan, likely due to a read error. The DNA is left out, because the CDR3 cannot be placed on it with certainty; the CDR3 is given as TCRdb lists it. The chain combines TRBV20-1 with TRBJ1-1. Counting both end residues, the CDR3 totals 13 amino acids. Germline values: CDR1 DFQATT, CDR2 SNEGSKA (reference sequence). The CDR3: CSARDTLQVGWPL.

This clonotype was seen a few times. The rearrangement links TRBV15 to TRBJ2-7; D possibly corresponds to TRBD1 (7 bases). V was trimmed by 0 bases and J by 3 bases, leaving 12 bases between them. The CDR3 spans 15 residues. From germline, CDR1 is LNHNV and CDR2 YYDKDF (reference sequence). This CDR3 reads CATSRDQGGGYEQYF. DNA of the CDR3: TGTGCCACCAGCAGAGATCAGGGGGGCGGCTACGAGCAGTACTTC.

This clonotype was counted only a few times. The rearrangement joins TRBV7-7 to TRBJ2-2; D remains unclear. The V gene's germline CDR1 is SSHAT and CDR2 FNYEAQ (reference sequence). V dropped 2 bases and J dropped 7 bases, with 8 bases sitting between them. CDR3 length equals 13 residues. Here the CDR3 DNA reads TGTGCCAGCAGCTTACAGACAATCGGGGAGCTGTTTTTT. Translating it yields CASSLQTIGELFF.

As to this clonotype: The junction differs from germline at one of its ends, possibly a read error. The genes are TRBV9 and TRBJ2-3; 9 nucleotides match TRBD1. Germline V gives CDR1 SGDLS, CDR2 YYNGEE. The CDR3 is 15 residues long. The CDR3 reads CASSPWDRVSDTHYF. The CDR3 DNA reads TGTGCCAGCAGCCCATGGGACAGGGTTTCAGATACGCACTATTTT.

The gene calls are TRBV9 and TRBJ2-1, with 14 bases aligning to TRBD2. This CDR3 is 15 amino acids long. Germline CDR1 is SGDLS and CDR2 is YYNGEE. V trimming: 3 bases; J trimming: 6 bases; junction bases outside the gene matches: 2. CDR3 sequence: CASSAGTSGSNEQFF. The CDR3 DNA reads TGTGCCAGCAGCGCCGGGACTAGCGGGAGCAATGAGCAGTTCTTC.

This clonotype was observed many times. The rearrangement links TRBV28 to TRBJ1-6; 9 nucleotides match TRBD1. This CDR3 comprises 14 residues. Germline CDR1 is MDHEN and CDR2 is SYDVKM. V was clipped by 6 bases and J by 10 bases; unmatched bases: 7. The DNA of the CDR3 is TGTGCCAGCAGGCCGGGACAGGGAGGGTCACCCCTCCACTTT. This translates into CASRPGQGGSPLHF.

V usage is TRBV4-1 and J usage is TRBJ2-2; D is tentatively TRBD1 or TRBD2 (6 bases each). The germline V and J ends were trimmed by 1 base and 5 bases, with 14 bases remaining between them. There are 16 residues in the CDR3. Per the germline V gene, CDR1 is MGHRA and CDR2 is YSYEKL. CDR3 residues: CASSQALTGRTGELFF. For the CDR3, the DNA is TGCGCCAGCAGCCAAGCACTAACAGGGAGGACCGGGGAGCTGTTTTTT.

This clonotype showed up just a few times. The rearrangement joins TRBV29-1 to TRBJ2-7, with no clear D. Germline CDR1 SQVTM, CDR2 ANQGSEA. This CDR3 has 15 amino acids. Trimming took 4 bases from V and 2 from J, leaving 18 bases between them. The CDR3 loop is CSVVSPLLATYEQYF. CDR3 coding DNA: TGCAGCGTTGTATCGCCGCTCTTGGCCACCTACGAGCAGTACTTC.

Many counts were recorded for this clonotype. V usage is TRBV3-1 and J usage is TRBJ2-1; 7 positions agree with TRBD2. CDR1 and CDR2 from the germline V gene are LGHDT and YNNKEL (reference sequence). This CDR3 is 16 amino acids long. V was pared by 1 base and J by 2 bases, with 5 bases of the junction left unmatched. The CDR3 DNA follows: TGTGCCAGCAGCCAAGGGGGGGGGACTGCCTACAATGAGCAGTTCTTC. This sequence encodes CASSQGGGTAYNEQFF.

In its sample, this clonotype was seen a few times. The J gene is TRBJ2-2, the V gene TRBV4-3; no definite D call. The CDR3 is 14 amino acids. V was pared by 1 base and J by 6 bases, with 9 bases between. Germline V gives CDR1 LGHNA, CDR2 YSLEER. CDR3 sequence reads: CASSQVFGAGELFF. As DNA, the CDR3 is TGCGCCAGCAGCCAAGTATTTGGGGCCGGGGAGCTGTTTTTT.

The chain's CDR3 is CASSLAAVLAKNIQYF. The DNA of the CDR3 is TGTGCCAGCAGTTTGGCGGCCGTCTTAGCCAAAAACATTCAGTACTTC. V and J are TRBV28 and TRBJ2-4; D uncertain. Per germline, CDR1 MDHEN and CDR2 SYDVKM. CDR3 length: 16 residues. V dropped 3 bases and J dropped 0 bases, with 12 bases sitting between them.

The DNA for the CDR3 is TGTGCCAGCCAGGGGTCCTATAATTCACCCCTCCACTTT. This translates into CASQGSYNSPLHF. The rearrangement links TRBV12-3 or TRBV12-4 to TRBJ1-6; D perhaps matches TRBD1 (6 bases). The CDR3 covers 13 residues. Trimming took 8 bases from V and 1 from J, leaving 6 bases between them.

This clonotype was recorded a few times. The chain carries TRBV19 and TRBJ2-2; tentative D call: TRBD1 (5 bases). CDR3 size: 15 residues. The germline V gene has CDR1 LNHDA and CDR2 SQIVND (reference sequence). Deletions cut 1 base from V and 4 bases from J, with 10 bases between. The CDR3 here is CASSIVPGSTGELFF. CDR3 nucleotides: TGTGCCAGTAGTATAGTCCCAGGGTCCACCGGGGAGCTGTTTTTT.

This chain links TRBV4-3 with TRBJ2-7, with 11 nucleotides matching TRBD2. CDR1 is LGHNA, CDR2 YSLEER, per germline. With V trimmed by 4 bases and J by 2 bases, 10 bases remained unmatched. CDR3 size: 17 residues. CDR3 nucleotides: TGCGCCAGCAGCCGGGCGGTAGCGGGAGGGCCTCCCTACGAGCAGTACTTC. Encoded protein: CASSRAVAGGPPYEQYF.

The chain's CDR3 is CASSSPQGYGYTF. The CDR3 DNA is TGTGCCAGCAGTTCCCCACAGGGTTACGGCTACACCTTC. The chain couples TRBV27 to TRBJ1-2; tentative D call: TRBD1 (6 bases). Germline lookup yields CDR1 MNHEY and CDR2 SMNVEV (reference sequence). Trimming took 4 bases from V and 8 from J, leaving 14 bases between them. CDR3 length: 13 residues.

This clonotype occurred a few times. J is TRBJ2-5 and V is TRBV20-1; possible D gene TRBD1, 6 bases. V shed 3 bases and J shed 0 bases, with 8 bases lying between them. The germline gives CDR1 DFQATT, CDR2 SNEGSKA (reference sequence). The CDR3 is made up of 13 amino acids. CDR3 DNA: TGCAGTGCTAGCCGACAGGACCAAGAGACCCAGTACTTC. This sequence encodes CSASRQDQETQYF.